The source of this TCR beta chain is a study of cytomegalovirus exposure and HLA in healthy donors. With 60 Vbeta and 13 Jbeta primers, the PCR was carried out. Produced via immunoSEQ multiplex PCR; TCRdb's table is partial and in-frame only. This sample has around 160,000 clones, with 75% to 90% found just once. Trimming cost V 4 bases and J 4 bases; bases outside gene matches: 2. The germline V gene encodes CDR1 SGHRS and CDR2 YFSETQ. The CDR3 is 13 amino acids. This receptor was taken from a human donor in good health. Sequenced material: PBMCs. The chain couples TRBV5-1 to TRBJ2-4; 7 positions match TRBD1. CDR3 DNA: TGCGCCAGCAGCGGGGGACAGAAAAACATTCAGTACTTC. Translated: CASSGGQKNIQYF.